These T cell receptor beta chains were read from a single sample in a study of T cell changes during pregnancy in multiple sclerosis. This table comes from immunoSEQ multiplex PCR, and its TCRdb copy is limited to in-frame clones, with some not included. Of 95,000 to 150,000 clones in the sample, 93% are singletons; the top ten hold roughly 5.7%. The input for sequencing was peripheral blood, taken before pregnancy. The origin of the receptors is a female donor with multiple sclerosis, enrolled in a pregnancy study. The CDR3 runs from the conserved cysteine through the conserved F or W. A D gene is named only where the DNA matches it firmly. Expanded clones get a size class; other rows say once, few or many, or leave the size out.

clone_size j_call v_call d_call cdr3_nt cdr3_aa
NA TRBJ2-1 TRBV27 NA TGTGCCAGCAGCCCAAGGACAGCCTACAATGAGCAGTTCTTC CASSPRTAYNEQFF
NA TRBJ2-2 TRBV7-9 TRBD2 TGTGCCAGCAGCTTACTTCGGGGGGGGGTTGTTTCCACCGGGGAGCTGTTTTTT CASSLLRGGVVSTGELFF
NA TRBJ1-2 TRBV27 NA TGTGCCAGCAGTTTACGGCACAGGGCCCTCTATGGCTACACCTTC CASSLRHRALYGYTF
NA TRBJ2-3 TRBV20-1 NA TGCAGTGCTATCCGGTCGTTGAGGCAGTATTTT CSAIRSLRQYF
NA TRBJ1-3 TRBV2 NA TGTGCCAGCGGAGCGGCCTCTGGAAACACCATATATTTT CASGAASGNTIYF
NA TRBJ2-1 TRBV7-2 NA TGTGCCAGCAGCCCCGGAGGGCAGGGCTCCTACAATGAGCAGTTCTTC CASSPGGQGSYNEQFF
NA TRBJ1-2 TRBV5-6 TRBD1 TGTGCCAGCAGTCCCAGGACAGGGAGTAACTATGGCTACACCTTC CASSPRTGSNYGYTF
NA TRBJ2-5 TRBV7-9 NA TGTGCCAGCAGCCTACTTTCGTACCAAGAGACCCAGTACTTC CASSLLSYQETQYF
once TRBJ1-5 TRBV6-6 NA TGTGCCAGCAGTTACGAGAATCAGCCCCAGCATTTT CASSYENQPQHF
NA TRBJ1-1 TRBV6-5 NA TGTGCCAGCAGAACCTCCGGGACACCGAACACTGAAGCTTTCTTT CASRTSGTPNTEAFF
NA TRBJ1-2 TRBV5-1 NA TGCGCCAGCAGCTTGGCGGAGGGCCGCAACTATGGCTACACCTTC CASSLAEGRNYGYTF
NA TRBJ2-3 TRBV15 TRBD2 TGTGCCATCAGAATTAAAGGACTAGCAGGGAGCACAGATACGCAGTATTTT CAIRIKGLAGSTDTQYF
NA TRBJ2-1 TRBV15 TRBD2 TGTGCCACAGGACTAGCGGGAGGGCACAATGAGCAGTTCTTC CATGLAGGHNEQFF
NA TRBJ2-1 TRBV6-1 TRBD1 TGTGCCAGCAGTGTGACGGGACAGGGGTACAATGAGCAGTTCTTC CASSVTGQGYNEQFF
NA TRBJ1-6 TRBV6-1 TRBD1 TGTGCCAGCAGGCTGACAGGGCAGAATTCACCCCTCCACTTT CASRLTGQNSPLHF
NA TRBJ2-2 TRBV5-1 NA TGCGCCAGCAGCAAAAGCGCCCCGGGGTCCGGGGAGCTGTTTTTT CASSKSAPGSGELFF
NA TRBJ2-5 TRBV4-2 TRBD2 TGTGCCAGCAGCCATTCGATCAGCGGGGGGGGGCAAGAGACCCAGTACTTC CASSHSISGGGQETQYF
few TRBJ1-4 TRBV5-6 TRBD1 TGTGCCAGCACAAGGACAGGGCTTGAAAAACTGTTTTTT CASTRTGLEKLFF
NA TRBJ2-3 TRBV4-2 TRBD2 TGTGCCAGCAGCCAATTCGGACTAGCGGGGGAGGCAGATACGCAGTATTTT CASSQFGLAGEADTQYF
NA TRBJ2-7 TRBV28 TRBD2 TGTGCCAGCAGTTTATTGCGCGGGAGGGCCGACGAGCAGTACTTC CASSLLRGRADEQYF
NA TRBJ1-1 TRBV7-9 TRBD1 TGTGCCAGCAGCCCGGGAACAGGGGTGGACACTGAAGCTTTCTTT CASSPGTGVDTEAFF
NA TRBJ1-1 TRBV4-2 TRBD1 TGTGCCAGCAGCCAGCCGGGACAGCCGATTGGGACTGAAGCTTTCTTT CASSQPGQPIGTEAFF
NA TRBJ2-2 TRBV28 TRBD1 TGTGCCAGCAGCCCGCGACAGGGTCGTTCCACCGGGGAGCTGTTTTTT CASSPRQGRSTGELFF
NA TRBJ2-3 TRBV19 NA TGTGCCAGTAGTATAGTTGGGAGGCCAGATACGCAGTATTTT CASSIVGRPDTQYF
NA TRBJ2-1 TRBV5-8 NA TGTGCCAGCAGCTCCCCCATGGACGCGGGTGAGCAGTTCTTC CASSSPMDAGEQFF
NA TRBJ1-4 TRBV6-1 NA TGTGCCAGCAGTGGGGCGCGGGGGGCCGATGAAAAACTGTTTTTT CASSGARGADEKLFF
NA TRBJ2-1 TRBV7-3 TRBD1 TGTGCCAGCAGCTTAACCGGGACAGGGCGAAACAATGAGCAGTTCTTC CASSLTGTGRNNEQFF
NA TRBJ1-1 TRBV21-1 NA TGTGCCAGCAGCCAACAGACAGGGGACACTGAAGCTTTCTTT CASSQQTGDTEAFF
few TRBJ2-3 TRBV25-1 NA TGTGCCAGCAGTGACGCCATGGACTTACACACAGATACGCAGTATTTT CASSDAMDLHTDTQYF
once TRBJ2-1 TRBV27 TRBD2 TGTGCCAGCAGTTTAAATGGGCGGGAGCAAGATGAGCAGTTCTTC CASSLNGREQDEQFF
NA TRBJ1-2 TRBV9 NA TGTGCCAGCAGCGTAGCAGGGATTAACGGCTACACCTTC CASSVAGINGYTF
once TRBJ2-5 TRBV4-2 NA TGTGCCAGCAGCCAAGAGAGCCGGGAGACCCAGTACTTC CASSQESRETQYF
once TRBJ1-3 TRBV6-1 NA TGTGCCAGCAGTTCCAACATACGAAACACCATATATTTT CASSSNIRNTIYF
NA TRBJ2-7 TRBV6-6 NA TGTGCCAGCAGTTACTCTAGAGGTTGGTCCTACGAGCAGTACTTC CASSYSRGWSYEQYF
NA TRBJ1-5 TRBV5-5 TRBD1 TGTGCCAGCAGCCTCAGGACAGGGGGCGGCAATCAGCCCCAGCATTTT CASSLRTGGGNQPQHF
NA TRBJ2-4 TRBV19 TRBD2 TGTGCCACCCGCGGGAGGGCCATAGACATTCAGTACTTC CATRGRAIDIQYF
NA TRBJ1-3 TRBV4-1 TRBD1 TGCGCCAGCAGCCTAGGACAGGGGAGGACTGGAAACACCATATATTTT CASSLGQGRTGNTIYF